The 11 T cell receptor beta chains below come from one sample, sequenced in a study of T cell repertoires in cytomegalovirus infection. From the reads, TCRdb called clonotypes with MiXCR, one entry per CDR3 protein. The sample records nearly 650,000 distinct CDR3 sequences, more than 20% being singletons. Sequencing was performed on CD8+ T cells from PBMCs. These receptors were collected from a human donor in good health (CMV status not recorded). Some clones in this sample may be carry-over from other donors' samples.

The chain carries TRBV5-1 and TRBJ2-1, with 12 bases that match TRBD2. CDR1 and CDR2 (germline): SGHRS, YFSETQ. Trimming removed 3 bases from V and 7 bases from J; junction bases left unmatched: 8. The CDR3 is made up of 16 amino acids. The DNA of the CDR3 is TGCGCCAGCAGCTGGCCTAGCGGGGGGGCCAGAAATGAGCAGTTCTTC. Its protein is CASSWPSGGARNEQFF.

The J gene is TRBJ2-7, the V gene TRBV20-1; D is possibly TRBD2 (7 bases). Germline assignment: CDR1 DFQATT and CDR2 SNEGSKA (reference sequence). The V end lost 6 bases, the J end lost 0 bases, and 15 bases lay between the germline ends. The length of the CDR3 is 14 residues. The CDR3 is CSAKGGDFSYEQYV. CDR3 in DNA: TGCAGTGCCAAGGGGGGGGACTTCTCCTACGAGCAGTACGTC.

This chain uses TRBV25-1 with TRBJ1-2; maybe TRBD1 (5 bases). Trimming removed 0 bases at V and 8 bases at J, with 22 bases between. CDR1 MGHDK and CDR2 SYGVNS come from the germline V gene. This CDR3 contains 17 residues. This CDR3 is CASSEYFTTAGRGGYTF. CDR3 DNA: TGTGCCAGCAGTGAATATTTCACCACGGCAGGGCGAGGAGGCTACACCTTC.

This rearrangement joins TRBV28 to TRBJ2-5; D could derive from TRBD1 or TRBD2 (5 bases each). The V gene lost 3 bases and the J gene lost 5 bases, with 13 bases spanning the gap. CDR1 and CDR2 (germline): MDHEN, SYDVKM. The CDR3 extends over 14 amino acids. CDR3 residues: CASSFLRDPETQYF. DNA of the CDR3: TGTGCCAGCAGTTTCCTTAGGGACCCGGAGACCCAGTACTTC.

V and J are TRBV7-9 and TRBJ2-1; 9 nucleotides match TRBD2. Looked up from germline, CDR1 is SEHNR and CDR2 is FQNEAQ (reference sequence). J was trimmed by 9 bases and V by 9 bases; bases with no gene match: 12. The CDR3 covers 14 residues. The CDR3 reads CASAGLAGPPEQFF. As DNA, the CDR3 is TGTGCCAGTGCGGGGCTAGCGGGGCCCCCTGAGCAGTTCTTC.

This chain links TRBV14 with TRBJ2-7; maybe TRBD2 (5 bases). The V end was cut by 1 base, the J end by 6 bases, with 10 bases between. The germline V gene has CDR1 SGHDN and CDR2 FVKESK. CDR3 length equals 13 residues. The CDR3 loop reads CASSQVRGSEQYV. CDR3 coding DNA: TGTGCCAGCAGCCAAGTAAGAGGGTCCGAGCAGTACGTC.

The sample holds many counts of this clonotype. The V call is TRBV7-9, the J call TRBJ2-7; possibly TRBD1 or TRBD2 for D (6 bases each). This CDR3 region has 15 residues. V was cut by 5 bases and J by 4 bases, with 18 bases left in between. The germline CDR1 and CDR2 sequences are SEHNR and FQNEAQ (reference sequence). CDR3 region: CASSPKGGLIYEQYF. The CDR3 coding sequence is TGTGCCAGCAGCCCGAAAGGGGGACTCATATACGAGCAGTACTTC.

This clonotype was picked up a small number of times. This chain connects TRBV29-1 to TRBJ2-2; D possibly uses TRBD1 or TRBD2 (6 bases each). Germline V lookup: CDR1 SQVTM, CDR2 ANQGSEA. The CDR3 has 13 residues. This chain's CDR3 is CVTRGANTGELFF. The DNA for the CDR3 is TGCGTCACGAGGGGGGCGAACACCGGGGAGCTGTTTTTT.

This clonotype turned up a few times. V gene TRBV28 combines with J gene TRBJ2-2; 8 bases match TRBD2. Germline assignment: CDR1 MDHEN and CDR2 SYDVKM. V was clipped by 6 bases and J by 3 bases; unmatched bases: 9. CDR3 length equals 16 residues. The chain's CDR3 is CASSPRGGGYTGELFF. The CDR3 nucleotides are TGTGCCAGCAGCCCCCGTGGCGGGGGGTACACCGGGGAGCTGTTTTTT.

The chain links TRBV10-3 to TRBJ1-4, with TRBD1 as a possible D gene (5 bases). The germline V gene encodes CDR1 ENHRY and CDR2 SYGVKD. Trimming stripped 5 bases from V and 4 bases from J, with 17 bases between. The CDR3 runs 16 residues. The CDR3: CAISPGVGALNEKLFF. DNA of the CDR3: TGTGCCATCAGTCCCGGCGTAGGGGCTCTTAATGAAAAACTGTTTTTT.

The chain links TRBV15 to TRBJ2-3; D uncertain. This CDR3 contains 13 residues. Germline V gives CDR1 LNHNV, CDR2 YYDKDF (reference sequence). V was clipped by 4 bases and J by 3 bases, with 8 bases between them. CDR3 coding DNA: TGTGCCACCAGCAACAAACGGACAGATACGCAGTATTTT. As protein: CATSNKRTDTQYF.